This T cell receptor (beta chain) stems from a study of T cells in Graves' hyperthyroidism and ophthalmopathy. Findings of the study overall: Model predictions of ophthalmopathy came a median around 7.1 months before onset.

The junction had 9 bases not matched to a gene; V was cut back by 3 bases and J by 10 bases. CDR1 is LGHDT and CDR2 is YNNKEL in the germline V gene (reference sequence). CDR3 length equals 14 residues. Amplified TCR beta CDR3 regions derived from RNA transcripts. HTBI primers were the set used in a first-round RT-PCR of the TCR CDR3. TCRdb reprocessed the multiplex PCR reads via MiXCR and lists one record per CDR3 protein. Here the sample spans roughly 250,000 distinct CDR3 sequences, about 15% being singletons. Ten or more counts support this clonotype. What it binds is unknown. The rearrangement joins TRBV3-1 to TRBJ2-3, with 8 nucleotides matching TRBD2. Material: blood. The source of this sequence is a middle-aged woman with Graves' hyperthyroidism that later progressed to Graves' ophthalmopathy. CDR3 region: CASSHSTAGGAQYF. The CDR3 nucleotides read TGTGCCAGCAGCCATAGTACTGCGGGGGGTGCGCAGTATTTT.